The clone carrying this T cell receptor (beta chain) was counted a few times. Its antigen remains unidentified. Template switching added a universal primer site; cDNA carried unique molecular identifiers. Each CDR3 protein gets one entry after TCRdb re-called the 5' RACE reads with MiXCR. The top ten hold 0.8% to 1% of the sample, which has about 660,000 distinct CDR3 sequences, over 8.5% seen once. The data were obtained in a study of identical twins. Study outcomes and limitations: Model-predicted out-of-frame TCR alpha sharing fell below observed values in monozygotic twins. Weaker excess twin sharing was seen among beta out-of-frame sequences.

The V gene's germline CDR1 is SQVTM and CDR2 ANQGSEA. The CDR3 contains 14 residues. The V end lost 0 bases, the J end lost 8 bases, and 16 bases lay between the germline ends. The sample was also linked to a second study, of yellow fever vaccine responses in identical twins.

The chain employs TRBV29-1 and TRBJ1-2; D is ambiguous. The receptor's source is a woman aged 18-29 years in good health. The material sequenced was PBMCs. CDR3: CSVEERMGIHGYTF. In DNA, the CDR3 is TGCAGCGTTGAAGAAAGGATGGGGATTCACGGCTACACCTTC.